This T cell receptor beta chain is from a study of OX40 agonist ivuxolimab in advanced cancers. On the study more broadly: As their treatment, patients were administered ivuxolimab, an agonistic anti-OX40 (CD134) antibody. Participants, 82.7% male, averaged around 64 years of age, ranging from 23 to 79.

V lost 4 bases and J lost 4, with 11 bases in between. Germline values: CDR1 MDHEN, CDR2 SYDVKM. This CDR3 comprises 13 residues. Findings and caveats of the study: Patients with a partial response at 0.1-3.0 mg/kg had among the lowest clonal expansion. CD8+ T cells were the subset that, on average, had more expanded clones than CD4+.

TCRdb keeps only in-frame clones here, not all; method: immunoSEQ multiplex PCR. The sample includes about 82,000 clones, almost 90% of them seen just once. Comments on this clone: As yet, its antigen is unknown.

The chain is built from TRBV28 and TRBJ2-7, with unresolved D. The sequence was collected from an adult with an advanced solid tumor such as melanoma, head and neck, liver or kidney cancer. This sample comprised CD4+ or CD8+ T cells sorted from blood, obtained in a trial of the OX40 agonist ivuxolimab. For the CDR3, the DNA is TGTGCCAGCAGTTATCCGGGCCCATACGAGCAGTACTTC. It translates to CASSYPGPYEQYF.